The next 31 T cell receptor beta chains were all read from a single sample in a study of human T cells and chemical hapten exposure. One entry per CDR3 protein results from TCRdb running MiXCR on the RACE reads. The table includes about 120,000 distinct CDR3 sequences, approximately 12% detected once. Time point described: pre-sensitization, week 0. Indicated treatment: therapeutic diphenylcyclopropenone sensitization with weekly scalp DPC. Sequencing was performed on whole blood, taken in connection with sensitization to the hapten diphenylcyclopropenone (DPC). The receptors were gathered from a woman under 30 with alopecia areata. Some clones in this sample may be carry-over from other donors' samples.

The chain is built from TRBV3-1 and TRBJ2-3, with 9 bases fitting TRBD2. Germline V gene sequence: CDR1 LGHDT, CDR2 YNNKEL (reference sequence). V lost 2 bases and J lost 2; bases outside the gene matches: 8. This CDR3 spans 17 amino acids. The CDR3 nucleotides read TGTGCCAGCAGCCAATGCCACCTAGCGGGGTACACAGATACGCAGTATTTT. Its protein product is CASSQCHLAGYTDTQYF.

This clonotype was seen more than once but under ten times. The chain uses TRBV2 and TRBJ1-6; TRBD1 matches 8 bases. The ends lost 6 bases at V and 0 bases at J; junction bases unmatched: 4. This CDR3 spans 16 amino acids. Germline V CDR1 and CDR2: SNHLY, FYNNEI. The CDR3 is CASRTGASSYNSPLHF. CDR3 coding DNA: TGTGCCAGCAGGACAGGGGCTTCCTCCTATAATTCACCCCTCCACTTT. The whole variable domain, remainder taken from reference TRBV2 and TRBJ1-6, is EPEVTQTPSHQVTQMGQEVILRCVPISNHLYFYWYRQILGQKVEFLVSFYNNEISEKSEIFDDQFSVERPDGSNFTLKIRSTKLEDSAMYFCASRTGASSYNSPLHFGNGTRLTVT.

The V gene is TRBV18, the J gene TRBJ1-4; no firm D call. V was trimmed by 3 bases and J by 3 bases, leaving 20 bases between them. In germline, CDR1 is KGHSH, CDR2 LQKENI. The CDR3 is 18 amino acids. Written as DNA, the CDR3 is TGTGCCAGCTCACCGAACCGACCCAGTAGCCCCCCTAATGAAAAACTGTTTTTT. Translating gives CASSPNRPSSPPNEKLFF.

This clonotype occurred a few times. The genes are TRBV18 and TRBJ1-3; TRBD1 matches at 7 bases. The CDR3 extends over 18 amino acids. Per germline, CDR1 KGHSH and CDR2 LQKENI. V shed 4 bases and J 0 bases; nucleotides not matched to a gene: 12. In nucleotides, the CDR3 is TGTGCCAGCTCACGGACCGGGACAGCCAGCGCCTCTGGAAACACCATATATTTT. This gives the protein CASSRTGTASASGNTIYF.

V and J are TRBV7-9 and TRBJ2-7; D is possibly TRBD2 (5 bases). Germline CDR1 and CDR2: SEHNR and FQNEAQ (reference sequence). This CDR3 comprises 14 residues. V was trimmed by 7 bases and J by 2 bases, leaving 15 bases between them. The CDR3 DNA reads as TGTGCCAGCACCCTAGCCGGCACCGCCTACGAGCAGTACTTC. Protein product: CASTLAGTAYEQYF. The entire variable domain, with the rest obtained from reference TRBV7-9 and TRBJ2-7, is as follows: DTGVSQNPRHKITKRGQNVTFRCDPISEHNRLYWYRQTLGQGPEFLTYFQNEAQLEKSRLLSDRFSAERPKGSFSTLEIQRTEQGDSAMYLCASTLAGTAYEQYFGPGTRLTVT.

This clonotype has just a few counts. The genes are TRBV18 and TRBJ2-3, with TRBD2 matching over 9 bases. The V and J ends lost 4 bases and 0 bases, in that order; junction bases with no gene match: 8. CDR1 is KGHSH and CDR2 is LQKENI in the germline V gene. This CDR3 spans 17 amino acids. The CDR3 here is CASSLGLARKSTDTQYF. The CDR3 nucleotides read TGTGCCAGCTCACTTGGACTAGCGAGGAAGAGCACAGATACGCAGTATTTT. Supplemented by reference TRBV18 and TRBJ2-3, the full variable domain reads NAGVMQNPRHLVRRRGQEARLRCSPMKGHSHVYWYRQLPEEGLKFMVYLQKENIIDESGMPKERFSAEFPKEGPSILRIQQVVRGDSAAYFCASSLGLARKSTDTQYFGPGTRLTVL.

This clonotype has at least ten counts. The gene calls are TRBV2 and TRBJ2-5; D is possibly TRBD1 (6 bases). From germline, CDR1 is SNHLY and CDR2 FYNNEI. The CDR3 has 14 residues. V lost 8 bases, J lost 4 bases, and 17 bases lay in between. CDR3: CASEPTARGETQYF. CDR3 DNA: TGTGCCAGCGAGCCCACGGCCAGGGGAGAGACCCAGTACTTC.

This clonotype was observed at least ten times. The J gene is TRBJ2-3, the V gene TRBV7-8; D call uncertain. The CDR3 runs to 14 residues. V shed 7 bases and J shed 4 bases, with 15 bases lying between them. CDR1 is SGHVS, CDR2 FQNEAQ, per germline. The CDR3 DNA reads TGTGCCAGCAACATAAGGTGGGATGCAGATACGCAGTATTTT. Protein: CASNIRWDADTQYF.

The chain is built from TRBV12-3 or TRBV12-4 and TRBJ1-1; 10 nucleotides agree with TRBD1. The CDR3 is 17 residues long. V lost 8 bases, J lost 0 bases, and 12 bases stayed unmatched. CDR3 DNA sequence: TGTGCCAGCTTTCCCGGGACAGGGGCTTCCATGAACACTGAAGCTTTCTTT. Its translation: CASFPGTGASMNTEAFF.

This rearrangement joins TRBV12-3 or TRBV12-4 to TRBJ2-3, with D possibly matching TRBD2 (6 bases). The germline V and J ends were trimmed by 7 bases and 6 bases, with 20 bases remaining between them. The CDR3 length is 15 residues. As DNA, the CDR3 is TGTGCCAGCACTCCTCCGGGCCCCGCGGGGGATACGCAGTATTTT. It encodes CASTPPGPAGDTQYF.

This clonotype was counted ten times or more. V is TRBV29-1 and J is TRBJ2-7, with D possibly TRBD1 on 7 matching bases. This CDR3 contains 15 residues. The V end was cut by 2 bases, the J end by 6 bases, with 20 bases between. The germline V gene has CDR1 SQVTM and CDR2 ANQGSEA. The CDR3 coding sequence is TGCAGCGTTGAAACATCCAGGGGGGATTTGTCCGAGCAGTACTTC. Amino acids: CSVETSRGDLSEQYF.

The chain has TRBV7-2 and TRBJ2-5; no firm D call. The germline V and J ends were trimmed by 0 bases and 0 bases, with 5 bases remaining between them. This CDR3 comprises 14 residues. Germline V gene sequence: CDR1 SGHTA, CDR2 FQGNSA. The CDR3 DNA follows: TGTGCCAGCAGCTTAGCTCGCCACCAAGAGACCCAGTACTTC. As protein: CASSLARHQETQYF. Full variable domain (remainder filled in from reference TRBV7-2 and TRBJ2-5): GAGVSQSPSNKVTEKGKDVELRCDPISGHTALYWYRQSLGQGLEFLIYFQGNSAPDKSGLPSDRFSAERTGGSVSTLTIQRTQQEDSAVYLCASSLARHQETQYFGPGTRLLVL.

The rearrangement links TRBV9 to TRBJ1-6, with 8 bases identical to TRBD1. V dropped 0 bases and J dropped 10; count of bases not matched to a gene: 9. This CDR3 spans 16 amino acids. Germline CDR1 and CDR2: SGDLS and YYNGEE. The CDR3 here is CASSVARTGLTSPLHF. Here the CDR3 DNA reads TGTGCCAGCAGCGTAGCCCGGACAGGGTTGACATCACCCCTCCACTTT.

For this clonotype: This may be a read error, as it is one base from a much larger clone. The gene calls are TRBV5-6 and TRBJ2-7; no clear D. The CDR3 is 12 amino acids. Germline loops: CDR1 SGHDT, CDR2 YYEEEE. The CDR3 reads CASSFNPYDQYF. CDR3 sequence (DNA): TGTGCCAGCAGCTTTAATCCCTACGATCAGTACTTC.

The chain uses TRBV6-2 or TRBV6-3 and TRBJ1-1; possibly TRBD1 for D (6 bases). The CDR3 contains 14 residues. V was pared by 1 base and J by 1 base, with 7 bases between. Germline V gives CDR1 MNHEY, CDR2 SVGEGT. The CDR3 loop is CASSYWGQNTEAFF. CDR3 nucleotide sequence: TGTGCCAGCAGTTACTGGGGACAGAACACTGAAGCTTTCTTT.

The V and J genes are TRBV4-3 and TRBJ2-1, with D possibly TRBD2 on 6 matching bases. The CDR3 is made up of 16 amino acids. Germline lookup yields CDR1 LGHNA and CDR2 YSLEER. V gave up 4 bases and J gave up 2 bases, with 15 bases separating them. CDR3 DNA sequence: TGCGCCAGCAGCCCCTTTAGCGGTGCCACCTACAATGAGCAGTTCTTC. Amino acids: CASSPFSGATYNEQFF.

This rearrangement joins TRBV28 to TRBJ1-3; no clear D gene. Germline CDR1 and CDR2: MDHEN and SYDVKM. Trimming removed 10 bases from V and 4 bases from J, with 14 bases in between. The length of the CDR3 is 13 residues. CDR3 sequence: CAILSDGGNTIYF. DNA for the CDR3: TGTGCCATTCTATCGGACGGAGGAAACACCATATATTTT.

The V and J genes are TRBV29-1 and TRBJ1-4, with D possibly being TRBD1 (5 bases). Germline V gives CDR1 SQVTM, CDR2 ANQGSEA. Trimming cost V 7 bases and J 6 bases, with 18 bases left between them. CDR3 length equals 14 residues. This CDR3 reads CSDKGRREDEKLFF. CDR3 bases: TGCAGCGATAAGGGGCGCCGAGAAGATGAAAAACTGTTTTTT.

This clonotype was recorded at least ten times. This rearrangement joins TRBV18 to TRBJ2-7; 7 bases map to TRBD2. The CDR3 is 15 residues long. Trimming took 1 base from V and 3 from J; bases not matched to a gene: 6. Per the germline V gene, CDR1 is KGHSH and CDR2 is LQKENI. CDR3 sequence: CASSPRSGEIYEQYF. The DNA of the CDR3 is TGTGCCAGCTCACCACGGAGCGGGGAGATCTACGAGCAGTACTTC.

This clonotype was counted many times. The J gene is TRBJ1-1, the V gene TRBV12-3 or TRBV12-4; D may be TRBD1 (5 bases). The CDR3 has 10 amino acids. Trimming shortened V by 8 bases and J by 7 bases, and 8 bases separated the two germline ends. This CDR3 reads CASEGVEAFF. The CDR3 coding sequence is TGTGCCAGCGAAGGGGTTGAAGCTTTCTTT.

A few counts support this clonotype. The chain uses TRBV7-2 and TRBJ2-3, with 7 bases fitting TRBD2. The junction had 10 bases not matched to a gene; V was cut back by 5 bases and J by 2 bases. This CDR3 spans 16 amino acids. Germline V gene lookup returns CDR1 SGHTA and CDR2 FQGNSA. The CDR3 coding sequence is TGTGCCAGCAGCCAGCCTCTAGCGGAGTTCACAGATACGCAGTATTTT. Protein sequence: CASSQPLAEFTDTQYF.

This chain's CDR3 is CAPGKAGGTSDTQYF. CDR3 bases: TGTGCCCCGGGAAAAGCGGGGGGCACATCAGATACGCAGTATTTT. V is TRBV7-9 and J is TRBJ2-3, with 9 bases aligning to TRBD2. In germline, CDR1 is SEHNR, CDR2 FQNEAQ (reference sequence). With 11 bases clipped from V and 4 bases from J, the junction kept 13 bases outside the gene matches. CDR3 length: 15 residues.

V usage is TRBV2 and J usage is TRBJ2-7; D uncertain. Trimming removed 4 bases from V and 6 bases from J, with 19 bases in between. Germline assignment: CDR1 SNHLY and CDR2 FYNNEI. This CDR3 spans 15 amino acids. CDR3 loop: CASSGGPLGMGEQYF. DNA for the CDR3: TGTGCCAGCAGTGGTGGGCCCTTGGGCATGGGCGAGCAGTACTTC.

This clonotype was counted between two and nine times. V and J are TRBV29-1 and TRBJ2-5; D is ambiguous. The germline CDR1 and CDR2 sequences are SQVTM and ANQGSEA. This CDR3 is built from 13 residues. The germline V and J ends were trimmed by 0 bases and 5 bases, with 10 bases remaining between them. CDR3 nucleotide sequence: TGCAGCGTTGAAGAACAGTATTTGGAGACCCAGTACTTC. Translated: CSVEEQYLETQYF.

The V gene is TRBV20-1, the J gene TRBJ2-3; 10 nucleotides line up with TRBD1. The CDR3 consists of 15 residues. The germline V gene has CDR1 DFQATT and CDR2 SNEGSKA (reference sequence). The V gene end was trimmed by 2 bases and the J gene end by 5 bases; junction bases not matched to a gene: 7. CDR3 loop: CSARSTGQGVDTQYF. CDR3 coding DNA: TGCAGTGCTAGATCTACTGGACAGGGGGTAGATACGCAGTATTTT.

Written as DNA, the CDR3 is TGTGCCAGCAGCCCGCCCTCCTACAATGAGCAGTTCTTC. Amino acid sequence: CASSPPSYNEQFF. The genes are TRBV7-2 and TRBJ2-1, with D unclear. The germline V gene has CDR1 SGHTA and CDR2 FQGNSA. The CDR3 is 13 residues long. Trimming shortened V by 5 bases and J by 0 bases, and 5 bases separated the two germline ends.

The sample holds many counts of this clonotype. The chain carries TRBV28 and TRBJ2-3, with 9 bases aligning to TRBD1. The V gene's germline CDR1 is MDHEN and CDR2 SYDVKM. The CDR3 runs 18 residues. Trimming at V came to 7 bases and at J to 3 bases, leaving 17 bases not matched to a gene. Written as DNA, the CDR3 is TGTGCCAGCACTTCTTTTCCAAGGACAGGGGAGGCAACAGATACGCAGTATTTT. Protein sequence: CASTSFPRTGEATDTQYF.

This clonotype has ten or more counts. The chain links TRBV2 to TRBJ2-3; TRBD2 matches at 13 bases. From germline, CDR1 is SNHLY and CDR2 FYNNEI. The CDR3 has 16 residues. Germline trimming cut 7 bases from V and 2 bases from J; bases unmatched to any gene: 6. The CDR3 region is CASKRLAGGPTDTQYF. As DNA, the CDR3 is TGTGCCAGCAAGAGACTAGCGGGGGGCCCCACAGATACGCAGTATTTT.

The chain employs TRBV4-1 and TRBJ1-1; unclear D gene. This CDR3 has 15 residues. CDR1 is MGHRA, CDR2 YSYEKL, per germline. V lost 1 base to trimming and J lost 0 bases, with 9 bases between them. The CDR3 loop is CASSQAAALNTEAFF. The CDR3 DNA sequence: TGCGCCAGCAGCCAAGCAGCGGCCTTGAACACTGAAGCTTTCTTT.

In this sample, this clonotype turned up a few times. The chain recombines TRBV7-8 with TRBJ2-7, with 10 bases identical to TRBD1. Germline CDR1 SGHVS, CDR2 FQNEAQ. Trimming took 4 bases from V and 3 from J; bases not matched to a gene: 3. The length of the CDR3 is 14 residues. The CDR3: CASSSRTGGYEQYF. The CDR3 DNA sequence: TGTGCCAGCAGCTCCCGGACAGGGGGCTACGAGCAGTACTTC.

This clonotype has at least ten counts. This rearrangement joins TRBV6-2 or TRBV6-3 to TRBJ1-5, with 8 bases that match TRBD1. This CDR3 has 15 residues. V lost 4 bases to trimming and J lost 6 bases; unmatched junction nucleotides: 8. From germline, CDR1 is MNHEY and CDR2 SVGEGT. The CDR3 DNA reads TGTGCCAGCAGTTTGCAGGGGGCGATTCCTCAGCCCCAGCATTTT. Its translation is CASSLQGAIPQPQHF.